Below, 16 T cell receptor beta chains from the same sample are listed, as sequenced in a study of radiation and T cells in renal cell carcinoma. Repertoires were generated with immunoSEQ multiplex PCR, while TCRdb's copy carries only in-frame clones and drops some. The table has some 100,000 clones, roughly 82% seen once. Time point in this sample: blood 4 weeks post-SBRT, at nephrectomy. Treatment denoted: 15 Gy SBRT to primary tumor, nephrectomy 4 weeks later. The input for sequencing was blood, taken from a patient whose treatment included radiotherapy and nephrectomy. The source is a man in his 60s with renal cell carcinoma.

Only a few counts were recorded for this clone. DNA of the CDR3: TGTGCCATCGAGGGGATGGATGGCTACACCTTC. Protein: CAIEGMDGYTF. J is TRBJ1-2 and V is TRBV10-3; D possibly corresponds to TRBD1 (5 bases). This CDR3 region has 11 residues. Germline V gives CDR1 ENHRY, CDR2 SYGVKD. Trimming left V 8 bases short and J 6 bases short, with 10 bases between.

This clone was detected once. V gene TRBV5-1 combines with J gene TRBJ2-7, with D tentatively TRBD1 (7 bases). The CDR3 has 13 residues. Germline CDR1 reads SGHRS; CDR2 reads YFSETQ. Trimming shortened V by 4 bases and J by 6 bases, and 14 bases separated the two germline ends. DNA of the CDR3: TGCGCCAGCAGCGTCACAGGGGAGGTCGAGCAGTACTTC. Residues: CASSVTGEVEQYF.

The genes are TRBV20-1 and TRBJ1-5, with D unresolved. Germline V CDR1 and CDR2: DFQATT, SNEGSKA (reference sequence). V lost 3 bases, J lost 12 bases, and 12 bases lay in between. The CDR3 runs to 11 residues. CDR3 in amino acids: CSARVDIDQHF. DNA of the CDR3: TGCAGTGCTAGGGTTGACATTGACCAGCATTTT.

The CDR3 DNA is TGTGCCAGCAGCGATCGGACAGCGGGGTCAAGCTCTTTCTTT. Protein: CASSDRTAGSSSFF. This chain joins TRBV7-9 and TRBJ1-1; possible D gene TRBD1, 6 bases. In germline, CDR1 is SEHNR, CDR2 FQNEAQ (reference sequence). The CDR3 totals 14 residues. Trimming cost V 5 bases and J 12 bases, with 22 bases left between them. Variable domain in full (rest from reference TRBV7-9 and TRBJ1-1): DTGVSQNPRHKITKRGQNVTFRCDPISEHNRLYWYRQTLGQGPEFLTYFQNEAQLEKSRLLSDRFSAERPKGSFSTLEIQRTEQGDSAMYLCASSDRTAGSSSFFGQGTRLTVV.

The DNA of the CDR3 is TGTGCCAGCAGCGACACCCTTAGCGGGAGTCTGGCAGATACGCAGTATTTT. This translates into CASSDTLSGSLADTQYF. The V gene is TRBV7-9, the J gene TRBJ2-3; 9 bases align to TRBD2. The CDR3 is 17 amino acids. The germline CDR1 and CDR2 sequences are SEHNR and FQNEAQ (reference sequence). With V trimmed by 5 bases and J by 4 bases, 13 bases remained unmatched.

V is TRBV7-6 and J is TRBJ1-5, with no clear D. Germline CDR1 reads SGHVS; CDR2 reads FNYEAQ. The CDR3 runs 15 residues. V lost 0 bases and J 2 bases, leaving 8 bases between the germline ends. CDR3 region: CASSLAADGNQPQHF. CDR3 coding DNA: TGTGCCAGCAGCTTAGCGGCGGACGGCAATCAGCCCCAGCATTTT.

The chain couples TRBV28 to TRBJ2-2, with D maybe TRBD1 (5 bases). The V and J ends lost 2 bases and 8 bases respectively, with 15 bases between them. This CDR3 region has 15 residues. Germline V lookup: CDR1 MDHEN, CDR2 SYDVKM. CDR3 sequence (DNA): TGTGCCAGCAGTTTACTGGTAGGGGCGGCGGGGGAGCTGTTTTTT. This sequence encodes CASSLLVGAAGELFF.

This chain connects TRBV30 to TRBJ2-6; TRBD1 matches at 7 bases. The CDR3 extends over 15 amino acids. Per the germline V gene, CDR1 is GTSNPN and CDR2 is SVGIG (reference sequence). Trimming took 3 bases from V and 2 from J; bases not matched to a gene: 4. The CDR3 DNA reads TGTGCCTGGAGCCAACAGGGGACTGGGGCCAACGTCCTGACTTTC. Protein: CAWSQQGTGANVLTF.

CDR3 in DNA: TGTGCCAGAAGCTTGGGTTGGAGGAGTCGGGAGAAGACAGATACGCAGTATTTT. Its translation is CARSLGWRSREKTDTQYF. V and J are TRBV5-3 and TRBJ2-3; D is possibly TRBD2 (6 bases). Being an ORF, TRBV5-3 has a function that is uncertain. The length of the CDR3 is 18 residues. The germline V and J ends were trimmed by 0 bases and 3 bases, with 20 bases remaining between them.

This clone was recorded only once. Written as DNA, the CDR3 is TGTGCCTGGAGTGGCCAGGGAGGCCAAGAGACCCAGTACTTC. Protein: CAWSGQGGQETQYF. The chain carries TRBV30 and TRBJ2-5; D is possibly TRBD2 (6 bases). This CDR3 has 14 residues. Trimming shortened V by 1 base and J by 1 base, and 10 bases separated the two germline ends. Germline V gene data show CDR1 as GTSNPN and CDR2 as SVGIG (reference sequence).

A note on this clone: Additional DNA sequences in this sample encode the identical CDR3. The chain employs TRBV9 and TRBJ1-1; D not certain. Germline V lookup: CDR1 SGDLS, CDR2 YYNGEE. Trimming shortened V by 0 bases and J by 1 base, and 4 bases separated the two germline ends. The CDR3 is made up of 13 amino acids. The CDR3 region has the DNA TGTGCCAGCAGCGTAGCGGAGAACACTGAAGCTTTCTTT. This sequence encodes CASSVAENTEAFF.

CDR3 DNA sequence: TGCGCCAGCAGCTTGGAAAGGGGGCGAGGGGGGAACACTGAAGCTTTCTTT. It codes for CASSLERGRGGNTEAFF. This chain joins TRBV5-1 and TRBJ1-1; 7 nucleotides align to TRBD1. The junction had 9 bases not matched to a gene; V was cut back by 0 bases and J by 1 base. The CDR3 length is 17 residues. Germline assignment: CDR1 SGHRS and CDR2 YFSETQ. The complete variable domain, with remaining parts taken from reference TRBV5-1 and TRBJ1-1, reads KAGVTQTPRYLIKTRGQQVTLSCSPISGHRSVSWYQQTPGQGLQFLFEYFSETQRNKGNFPGRFSGRQFSNSRSEMNVSTLELGDSALYLCASSLERGRGGNTEAFFGQGTRLTVV.

For the CDR3, the DNA is TGTGCCAGCACCGGTTCAGGGGTTCGAGAGACCCAGTACTTC. This translates into CASTGSGVRETQYF. V and J are TRBV28 and TRBJ2-5; D may be TRBD1 (6 bases). Between the trimmed V and J ends, which lost 7 bases and 4 bases, there was a span of 16 bases. Germline CDR1 MDHEN, CDR2 SYDVKM. This CDR3 comprises 14 residues.

V gene TRBV5-6 combines with J gene TRBJ2-7, with TRBD2 matching over 9 bases. V gave up 4 bases and J gave up 4 bases; unmatched junction bases: 18. Germline loops: CDR1 SGHDT, CDR2 YYEEEE. This CDR3 region has 18 residues. In DNA, the CDR3 is TGTGCCAGCAGCGGCGGGCCAGCGGGAGGACTAATTTTTTACGAGCAGTACTTC. This gives the protein CASSGGPAGGLIFYEQYF.

This chain joins TRBV11-2 and TRBJ2-1, with unresolved D. The CDR3 is made up of 15 amino acids. Germline V CDR1 and CDR2: SGHAT, FQNNGV. Trimming pared 0 bases from V and 5 bases from J, leaving 11 bases between. This CDR3 reads CASSLESGRHNEQFF. CDR3 sequence (DNA): TGTGCCAGCAGCTTAGAATCAGGACGGCACAATGAGCAGTTCTTC.

The chain is built from TRBV18 and TRBJ2-1; 8 bases fit TRBD2. Germline V CDR1 and CDR2: KGHSH, LQKENI. J gave up 6 bases and V 2 bases, and 6 bases lay outside the gene matches. The CDR3 extends over 15 amino acids. CDR3 sequence: CASSPGSGGFNEQFF. CDR3 in DNA: TGTGCCAGCTCACCAGGCAGCGGGGGATTCAATGAGCAGTTCTTC.